This T cell receptor beta chain appears in the sequencing data of a study of T-cell memory formation after mild COVID-19. About the research overall: TCR clustering was largely donor specific.

5'RACE primed at constant segments yielded TCR alpha and TCR beta cDNA libraries bearing sample barcodes and UMIs. TCRdb independently ran MiXCR on the 5' RACE reads; one entry per CDR3 protein. The sample carries more than 15,000 distinct CDR3 sequences, 23% recorded once. This clonotype was found many times. The antigen is unknown. Looked up from germline, CDR1 is MNHEY and CDR2 is SVGAGI. Trimming left V 2 bases short and J 6 bases short, with 4 bases between. The CDR3 sequence is 12 residues long. Study-level results: A balance of CD4 and CD8 characterized clones contracting day 15 to 85, whereas later expanders leaned CD4+.

Sequenced sample: PBMCs or a T cell subset sorted from them (not recorded which). The chain joins TRBV6-5 to TRBJ2-2; D is ambiguous. The source of this sequence is a man aged 18 to 29 who had mild COVID-19 (a few samples of this study predate the infection). Cell type and time point are not known. The CDR3 sequence: CASSYGAGELFF. The CDR3 region has the DNA TGTGCCAGCAGTTACGGGGCCGGGGAGCTGTTTTTT.